Sequencing of this TCR beta chain was carried out in a study of shared clonotypes between healthy human individuals. At a deep level, the assay was run. Only in-frame clones appear in the TCRdb table, and some are missing; sequencing was by immunoSEQ multiplex PCR. The sample consists of a few million clones, less than 95% of them appearing once. This clone is a singleton in its sample. Other DNA variants within this sample encode the same CDR3. V dropped 0 bases and J dropped 0 bases, with 6 bases sitting between them. CDR1 and CDR2 (germline): SGHVS, FQNEAQ. This CDR3 region has 15 residues. The donor cohort consisted entirely of Caucasian adults residing in Nashville, Tennessee.

This chain connects TRBV7-8 to TRBJ1-3; D call uncertain. The sample taken for sequencing was naive CD4+ T cells from PBMCs. Subset indicated: CD45RA+ positively selected. The receptor was isolated from a man between 18 and 35 years old in good health. Some clones in this sample may be carry-over from other donors' samples. CDR3 loop: CASSLAGRSGNTIYF. CDR3 sequence (DNA): TGTGCCAGCAGCTTAGCAGGGCGCTCTGGAAACACCATATATTTT. The variable domain in full, completed from reference TRBV7-8 and TRBJ1-3, reads GAGVSQSPRYKVAKRGQDVALRCDPISGHVSLFWYQQALGQGPEFLTYFQNEAQLDKSGLPSDRFFAERPEGSVSTLKIQRTQQEDSAVYLCASSLAGRSGNTIYFGEGSWLTVV.